The 5 T cell receptor beta chains reported below all come from one sample, sequenced in a study of cytomegalovirus exposure and HLA in healthy donors. PCR was performed using 60 Vbeta and 13 Jbeta primers. The data were produced by immunoSEQ multiplex PCR, yet TCRdb's version contains in-frame clones alone and is incomplete. This listing includes about 200,000 clones. Specimen: PBMCs. The receptor source for this set is a boy younger than 18 in good health and CMV-seronegative.

The rearrangement joins TRBV18 to TRBJ1-6, with D unclear. Germline CDR1 reads KGHSH; CDR2 reads LQKENI. V shed 3 bases and J shed 8 bases, with 8 bases lying between them. The CDR3 is 13 residues long. The CDR3 here is CASSPNTDSPLHF. The DNA of the CDR3 is TGTGCCAGCTCACCCAACACCGATTCACCCCTCCACTTT.

The chain couples TRBV11-2 to TRBJ2-7, with D possibly being TRBD1 (7 bases). The CDR3 has 15 residues. Germline loops: CDR1 SGHAT, CDR2 FQNNGV. Trimming pared 4 bases from V and 3 bases from J, leaving 16 bases between. The DNA for the CDR3 is TGTGCCAGCAGCTCTCTAGCGCCAGGGGGCTACGAGCAGTACTTC. Encoded protein: CASSSLAPGGYEQYF.

V gene TRBV29-1 combines with J gene TRBJ1-2; D is unclear. The germline V gene encodes CDR1 SQVTM and CDR2 ANQGSEA. Trimming left V 3 bases short and J 8 bases short, with 13 bases between. The CDR3 has 12 residues. As DNA, the CDR3 is TGCAGCGTTGAGGCAGGCCCGGGGGGCTACACCTTC. Protein product: CSVEAGPGGYTF.

This chain joins TRBV28 and TRBJ1-2; 7 bases line up with TRBD1. Trimming took 6 bases from V and 6 from J; bases not matched to a gene: 7. There are 13 residues in the CDR3. Germline CDR1 reads MDHEN; CDR2 reads SYDVKM. CDR3 nucleotide sequence: TGTGCCAGCAGATTAAGGGGGCGACATGGCTACACCTTC. Amino acids: CASRLRGRHGYTF.

The V and J genes are TRBV7-9 and TRBJ2-2; D is perhaps TRBD2 (5 bases). This CDR3 region has 15 residues. Trimming took off 5 bases at V and 2 bases at J, with 12 bases between the two ends. Germline CDR1 is SEHNR and CDR2 is FQNEAQ (reference sequence). Here the CDR3 reads CASSPRSSNTGELFF. The CDR3 region has the DNA TGTGCCAGCAGCCCGAGGTCTAGCAACACCGGGGAGCTGTTTTTT.